The 24 T cell receptor beta chains in this list originate from one sample, sequenced in a study of T cell responses to AZD1222 COVID-19 vaccine. Using immunoSEQ multiplex PCR, the repertoire was profiled, and TCRdb retains in-frame clones only, with some absent. The sample includes 80,000 to 90,000 clones, about 92% of them seen just once. Sequenced material: peripheral blood, taken on day 0 of AZD1222 vaccination. The source of these receptors is an adult in good health.

V gene TRBV7-8 combines with J gene TRBJ2-3, with 8 bases aligning to TRBD2. V was clipped by 5 bases and J by 9 bases; unmatched bases: 10. From germline, CDR1 is SGHVS and CDR2 FQNEAQ. The CDR3 loop spans 14 amino acids. The CDR3: CASSLGGGGSTQYF. DNA of the CDR3: TGTGCCAGCAGCCTAGGAGGCGGGGGGTCAACGCAGTATTTT.

This chain links TRBV5-4 with TRBJ2-7, with D perhaps TRBD2 (7 bases). The CDR3 length is 13 residues. CDR1 and CDR2 (germline): SGHNT, YYREEE (reference sequence). Trimming removed 6 bases from V and 5 bases from J, with 15 bases in between. DNA for the CDR3: TGTGCCAGCACTGCGGGGGCTTTGGACGAGCAGTACTTC. Translation gives CASTAGALDEQYF.

V and J are TRBV30 and TRBJ2-1; 7 positions agree with TRBD1. CDR3 length: 11 residues. Germline CDR1 and CDR2: GTSNPN and SVGIG (reference sequence). The ends lost 5 bases at V and 15 bases at J; junction bases unmatched: 10. The chain's CDR3 is CAWAGQTGTFF. In DNA, the CDR3 is TGTGCCTGGGCTGGCCAGACAGGGACGTTCTTC.

The chain combines TRBV7-2 with TRBJ2-1, with TRBD1 matching 11 bases. Per germline, CDR1 SGHTA and CDR2 FQGNSA. This CDR3 region has 15 residues. V lost 6 bases and J lost 7; bases outside the gene matches: 8. The CDR3 DNA reads TGTGCCAGCAGACCCGGGACAGGGGGTAGGAATGAGCAGTTCTTC. Its protein is CASRPGTGGRNEQFF.

CDR3 sequence: CASTPGWNEQYF. The DNA of the CDR3 is TGTGCCAGCACCCCAGGGTGGAACGAGCAGTACTTC. The chain has TRBV2 and TRBJ2-7; D perhaps matches TRBD1 (5 bases). The germline V and J ends were trimmed by 7 bases and 5 bases, with 12 bases remaining between them. The CDR3 sequence is 12 residues long. Germline V CDR1 and CDR2: SNHLY, FYNNEI.

This chain joins TRBV28 and TRBJ1-5, with D maybe TRBD1 (6 bases). The CDR3 length is 16 residues. Trimming removed 5 bases at V and 0 bases at J, with 14 bases between. CDR1 and CDR2 (germline): MDHEN, SYDVKM. CDR3 coding DNA: TGTGCCAGCAGTCTAGGGGGGATCATTAGCAATCAGCCCCAGCATTTT. Translation: CASSLGGIISNQPQHF. Variable domain in full (rest from reference TRBV28 and TRBJ1-5): DVKVTQSSRYLVKRTGEKVFLECVQDMDHENMFWYRQDPGLGLRLIYFSYDVKMKEKGDIPEGYSVSREKKERFSLILESASTNQTSMYLCASSLGGIISNQPQHFGDGTRLSIL.

The V call is TRBV12-3 or TRBV12-4, the J call TRBJ1-4; D not certain. The V end was cut by 6 bases, the J end by 8 bases, with 10 bases between. This CDR3 region has 12 residues. This CDR3 reads CASRGIDEKLFF. In DNA, the CDR3 is TGTGCCAGCAGGGGAATTGACGAAAAACTGTTTTTT.

The chain joins TRBV5-8 to TRBJ2-2; TRBD2 matches at 12 bases. Germline assignment: CDR1 SGHTS and CDR2 YDEGEE. The CDR3 consists of 18 residues. Trimming took 1 base from V and 5 from J; bases not matched to a gene: 9. This CDR3 reads CASSLTPLAGGRTGELFF. CDR3 coding DNA: TGTGCCAGCAGCTTGACTCCTCTAGCGGGAGGGAGAACCGGGGAGCTGTTTTTT. The full variable domain, in which reference TRBV5-8 and TRBJ2-2 provide the parts outside the CDR3, is EAGVTQSPTHLIKTRGQQATLRCSPISGHTSVYWYQQALGLGLQFLLWYDEGEERNRGNFPPRFSGRQFPNYSSELNVNALELEDSALYLCASSLTPLAGGRTGELFFGEGSRLTVL.

The chain uses TRBV11-2 and TRBJ2-6; tentatively, D is TRBD2 (5 bases). Trimming stripped 5 bases from V and 4 bases from J, with 6 bases between. This CDR3 is 13 amino acids long. Germline V gives CDR1 SGHAT, CDR2 FQNNGV. CDR3 in amino acids: CASSPGGANVLTF. For the CDR3, the DNA is TGTGCCAGCAGCCCGGGGGGGGCCAACGTCCTGACTTTC.

The V and J genes are TRBV30 and TRBJ1-2; 8 positions agree with TRBD1. V was clipped by 5 bases and J by 8 bases; unmatched bases: 10. From germline, CDR1 is GTSNPN and CDR2 SVGIG (reference sequence). The CDR3 is made up of 13 amino acids. The DNA for the CDR3 is TGTGCCTGGGGGAGACAGGGGCCTGAGGGCTACACCTTC. It translates to CAWGRQGPEGYTF. The entire variable domain, with the rest obtained from reference TRBV30 and TRBJ1-2, is as follows: SQTIHQWPATLVQPVGSPLSLECTVEGTSNPNLYWYRQAAGRGLQLLFYSVGIGQISSEVPQNLSASRPQDRQFILSSKKLLLSDSGFYLCAWGRQGPEGYTFGSGTRLTVV.

The rearrangement uses TRBV4-1 and TRBJ2-1; D is tentatively TRBD1 or TRBD2 (7 bases each). This CDR3 is built from 18 residues. From germline, CDR1 is MGHRA and CDR2 YSYEKL. V was cut by 1 base and J by 9 bases, with 25 bases left in between. As DNA, the CDR3 is TGCGCCAGCAGCCAAGGTGAAAGGGGGCGGGGGCGTTTTAGTGAGCAGTTCTTC. Amino acids: CASSQGERGRGRFSEQFF.

The chain recombines TRBV7-2 with TRBJ2-2; D ambiguous. The CDR3 loop spans 18 amino acids. Germline V lookup: CDR1 SGHTA, CDR2 FQGNSA. Trimming took off 1 base at V and 0 bases at J, with 15 bases between the two ends. CDR3 sequence: CASSLEPTGRANTGELFF. CDR3 DNA sequence: TGTGCCAGCAGCTTAGAGCCTACGGGCAGAGCGAACACCGGGGAGCTGTTTTTT. The whole variable domain, remainder taken from reference TRBV7-2 and TRBJ2-2, is GAGVSQSPSNKVTEKGKDVELRCDPISGHTALYWYRQSLGQGLEFLIYFQGNSAPDKSGLPSDRFSAERTGGSVSTLTIQRTQQEDSAVYLCASSLEPTGRANTGELFFGEGSRLTVL.

Concerning this clone itself: The same CDR3 also results from other DNA sequences found in this sample. This chain uses TRBV2 with TRBJ1-2; TRBD1 aligns across 7 bases. This CDR3 region has 14 residues. After removal of 5 bases from V and 6 bases from J, the junction contained 9 bases not matched to a gene. CDR1 is SNHLY and CDR2 is FYNNEI in the germline V gene. DNA for the CDR3: TGTGCCAGCAGTTTAAGGGGACAGCAACATGGCTACACCTTC. Translation: CASSLRGQQHGYTF.

The rearrangement uses TRBV7-2 and TRBJ1-3, with TRBD1 as a possible D gene (5 bases). CDR3 size: 15 residues. CDR1 is SGHTA and CDR2 is FQGNSA in the germline V gene. Trimming pared 5 bases from V and 4 bases from J, leaving 15 bases between. The CDR3 loop is CASSPHSGGGNTIYF. The CDR3 DNA sequence: TGTGCCAGCAGCCCCCACTCTGGGGGGGGAAACACCATATATTTT.

Written as DNA, the CDR3 is TGTGCCAGCAGCATGGGACTAGCGGGAAGTCAAGAGACCCAGTACTTC. Translating gives CASSMGLAGSQETQYF. The chain combines TRBV7-2 with TRBJ2-5; TRBD2 aligns across 13 bases. Germline V gene data show CDR1 as SGHTA and CDR2 as FQGNSA. V dropped 5 bases and J dropped 2; count of bases not matched to a gene: 5. This CDR3 has 16 amino acids.

The chain employs TRBV2 and TRBJ1-6, with D perhaps matching TRBD1 (6 bases). The germline gives CDR1 SNHLY, CDR2 FYNNEI. The CDR3 has 15 residues. V dropped 2 bases and J dropped 7 bases, with 12 bases sitting between them. CDR3 sequence: CASSELSDSNSPLHF. The CDR3 nucleotides read TGTGCCAGCAGTGAACTCTCGGACAGCAATTCACCCCTCCACTTT.

The chain is built from TRBV14 and TRBJ2-2; 12 nucleotides align to TRBD2. V lost 0 bases, J lost 3 bases, and 17 bases stayed unmatched. Per germline, CDR1 SGHDN and CDR2 FVKESK. The length of the CDR3 is 22 residues. CDR3 bases: TGTGCCAGCAGCCAAGATTTGTGGTGGACTAGCGGGAACATGCGGGACACCGGGGAGCTGTTTTTT. This translates into CASSQDLWWTSGNMRDTGELFF.

This clone was observed a few times. CDR3 DNA: TGTGCCAGCAGCTTAGCGCTGACAGGGGTTGGCTACACCTTC. As protein: CASSLALTGVGYTF. The V and J genes are TRBV7-8 and TRBJ1-2, with TRBD1 matching over 8 bases. The CDR3 loop spans 14 amino acids. With V trimmed by 0 bases and J by 7 bases, 4 bases remained unmatched. The V gene's germline CDR1 is SGHVS and CDR2 FQNEAQ.

The chain combines TRBV7-2 with TRBJ2-3; no definite D call. Germline CDR1 is SGHTA and CDR2 is FQGNSA. V was clipped by 0 bases and J by 5 bases, with 3 bases between them. CDR3 length: 12 residues. The CDR3 loop is CASSLAQDTQYF. The CDR3 bases are TGTGCCAGCAGCTTAGCGCAAGATACGCAGTATTTT.

This clone is medium-sized (0.01 to 0.1%). This chain joins TRBV5-4 and TRBJ2-4, with 7 bases that match TRBD1. Losses at the gene ends were 4 bases for V and 5 bases for J; bases not matched to a gene: 6. The CDR3 consists of 14 residues. In germline, CDR1 is SGHNT, CDR2 YYREEE (reference sequence). CDR3 bases: TGTGCCAGCAGCCACAGGGGCAGGGAAAACATTCAGTACTTC. Its translation: CASSHRGRENIQYF.

The genes are TRBV7-2 and TRBJ2-1; D is unresolved. Germline-derived CDR1 and CDR2 are SGHTA and FQGNSA. The CDR3 runs 16 residues. The V and J ends lost 2 bases and 8 bases respectively, with 19 bases between them. The CDR3 loop is CASSLNSALTADEQFF. The CDR3 DNA sequence: TGTGCCAGCAGCTTAAATTCGGCCCTCACGGCTGATGAGCAGTTCTTC.

This rearrangement joins TRBV6-5 to TRBJ1-5; D not certain. The V gene lost 5 bases and the J gene lost 0 bases, with 11 bases spanning the gap. Per the germline V gene, CDR1 is MNHEY and CDR2 is SVGAGI. CDR3 size: 15 residues. The CDR3 sequence is CASSKGEYSNQPQHF. Here the CDR3 DNA reads TGTGCCAGCAGTAAGGGAGAGTATAGCAATCAGCCCCAGCATTTT.

This clone showed up just once. The chain recombines TRBV5-1 with TRBJ2-2; 7 nucleotides agree with TRBD2. From germline, CDR1 is SGHRS and CDR2 YFSETQ. Unmatched junction bases numbered 3, after V lost 0 bases and J lost 4 bases. This CDR3 comprises 15 residues. CDR3 in DNA: TGCGCCAGCAGCTTGGATGGGAGGGGCACCGGGGAGCTGTTTTTT. Translating gives CASSLDGRGTGELFF.

This sequence joins TRBV5-4 and TRBJ2-2; 7 bases map to TRBD2. This CDR3 contains 15 residues. Unmatched junction bases numbered 3, after V lost 0 bases and J lost 4 bases. Germline-derived CDR1 and CDR2 are SGHNT and YYREEE (reference sequence). The CDR3 region has the DNA TGTGCCAGCAGCTTGGCGGGGAGGGGCACCGGGGAGCTGTTTTTT. It encodes CASSLAGRGTGELFF.